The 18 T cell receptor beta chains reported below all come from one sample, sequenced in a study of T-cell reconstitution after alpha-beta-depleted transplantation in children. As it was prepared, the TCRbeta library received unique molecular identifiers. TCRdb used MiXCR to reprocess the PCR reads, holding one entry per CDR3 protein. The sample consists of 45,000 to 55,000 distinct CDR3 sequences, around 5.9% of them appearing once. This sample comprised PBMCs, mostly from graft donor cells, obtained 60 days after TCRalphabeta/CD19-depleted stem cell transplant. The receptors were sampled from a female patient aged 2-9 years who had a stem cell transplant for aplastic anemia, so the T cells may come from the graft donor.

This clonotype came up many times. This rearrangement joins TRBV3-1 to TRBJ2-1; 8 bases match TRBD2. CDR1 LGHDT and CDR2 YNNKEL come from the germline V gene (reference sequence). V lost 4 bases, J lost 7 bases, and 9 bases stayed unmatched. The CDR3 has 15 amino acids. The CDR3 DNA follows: TGTGCCAGCAGCCGCCCGGGACTAGTGGGGAATGAGCAGTTCTTC. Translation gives CASSRPGLVGNEQFF.

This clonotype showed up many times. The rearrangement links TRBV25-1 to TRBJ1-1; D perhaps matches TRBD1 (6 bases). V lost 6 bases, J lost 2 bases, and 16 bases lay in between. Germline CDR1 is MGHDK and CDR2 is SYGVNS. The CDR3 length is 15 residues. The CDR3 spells CASRQTGNLNTEAFF. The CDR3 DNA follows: TGTGCCAGCAGGCAAACAGGGAACCTAAACACTGAAGCTTTCTTT.

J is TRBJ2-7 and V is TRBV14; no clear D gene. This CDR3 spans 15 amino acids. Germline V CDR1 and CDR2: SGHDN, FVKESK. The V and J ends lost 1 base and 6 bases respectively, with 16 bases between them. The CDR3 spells CASSQVRTPTGEQYF. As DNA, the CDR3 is TGTGCCAGCAGCCAAGTCAGGACCCCCACCGGCGAGCAGTACTTC.

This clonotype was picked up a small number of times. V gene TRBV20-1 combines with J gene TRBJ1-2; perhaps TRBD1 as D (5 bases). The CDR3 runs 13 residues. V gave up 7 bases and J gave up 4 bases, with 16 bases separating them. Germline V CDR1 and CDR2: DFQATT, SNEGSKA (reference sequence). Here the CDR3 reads CSVQGESGYGYTF. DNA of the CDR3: TGCAGTGTTCAGGGAGAGTCAGGCTATGGCTACACCTTC.

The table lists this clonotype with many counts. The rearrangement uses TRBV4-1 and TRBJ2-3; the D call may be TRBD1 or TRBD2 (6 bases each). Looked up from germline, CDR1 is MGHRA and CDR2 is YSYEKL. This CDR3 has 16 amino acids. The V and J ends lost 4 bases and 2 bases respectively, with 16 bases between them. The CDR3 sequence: CASSPRGPLHTDTQYF. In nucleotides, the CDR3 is TGCGCCAGCAGCCCTCGGGGGCCGCTCCACACAGATACGCAGTATTTT.

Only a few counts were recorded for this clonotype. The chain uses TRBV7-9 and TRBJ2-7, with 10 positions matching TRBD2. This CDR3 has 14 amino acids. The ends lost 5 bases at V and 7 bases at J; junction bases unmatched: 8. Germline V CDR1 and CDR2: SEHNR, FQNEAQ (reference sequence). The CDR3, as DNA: TGTGCCAGCAGCCACGGGACTAGCGTGGTGGAGCAGTACTTC. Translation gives CASSHGTSVVEQYF.

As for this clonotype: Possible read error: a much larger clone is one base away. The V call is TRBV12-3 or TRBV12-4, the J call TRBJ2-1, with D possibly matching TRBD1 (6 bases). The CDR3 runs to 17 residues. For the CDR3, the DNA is TGTGCCAGCAGCCGACCCCAGGGGACCAGCTCCTTCAATGAGCAGTTCTTC. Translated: CASSRPQGTSSFNEQFF.

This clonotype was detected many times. The CDR3 nucleotides are TGTGCCAGCAGGCCAGGGTCCAGCTCCTACAATGAGCAGTTCTTC. This gives the protein CASRPGSSSYNEQFF. The genes are TRBV6-5 and TRBJ2-1, with D tentatively TRBD1 (5 bases). Trimming took off 6 bases at V and 0 bases at J, with 12 bases between the two ends. This CDR3 has 15 residues. In germline, CDR1 is MNHEY, CDR2 SVGAGI.

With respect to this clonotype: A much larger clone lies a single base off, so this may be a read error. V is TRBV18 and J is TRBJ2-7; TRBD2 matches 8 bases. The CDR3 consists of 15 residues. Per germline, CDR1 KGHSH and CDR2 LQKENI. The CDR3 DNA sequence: TGTGCCAGCTCACCAGCGGCGGGAGGTTCCTACGACCAGTACTTC. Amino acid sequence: CASSPAAGGSYDQYF.

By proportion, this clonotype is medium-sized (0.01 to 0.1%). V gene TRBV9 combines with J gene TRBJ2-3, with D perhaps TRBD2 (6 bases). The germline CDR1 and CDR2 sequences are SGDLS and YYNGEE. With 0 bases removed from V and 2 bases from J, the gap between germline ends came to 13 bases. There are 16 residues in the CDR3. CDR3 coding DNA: TGTGCCAGCAGCGTAGTAGCTAGCGCGAACACAGATACGCAGTATTTT. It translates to CASSVVASANTDTQYF.

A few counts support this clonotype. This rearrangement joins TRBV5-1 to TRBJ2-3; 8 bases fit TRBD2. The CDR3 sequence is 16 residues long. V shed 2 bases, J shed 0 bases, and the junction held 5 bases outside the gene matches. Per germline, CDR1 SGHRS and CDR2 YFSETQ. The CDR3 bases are TGCGCCAGCAGCTTTTTAGCGGGGTCTAGCACAGATACGCAGTATTTT. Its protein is CASSFLAGSSTDTQYF.

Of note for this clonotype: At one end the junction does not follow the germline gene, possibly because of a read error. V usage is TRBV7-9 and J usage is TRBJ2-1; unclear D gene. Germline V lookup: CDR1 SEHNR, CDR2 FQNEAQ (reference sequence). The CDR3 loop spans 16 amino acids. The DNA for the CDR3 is TGTGCCAGCAGCCACCCTATACGGCTTACCTACAATGAGCAGCTCTTC. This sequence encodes CASSHPIRLTYNEQLF.

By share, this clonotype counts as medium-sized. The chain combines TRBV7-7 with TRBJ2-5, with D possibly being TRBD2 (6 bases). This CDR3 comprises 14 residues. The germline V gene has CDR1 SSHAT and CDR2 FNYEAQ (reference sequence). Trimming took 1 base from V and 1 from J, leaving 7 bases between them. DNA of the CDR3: TGTGCCAGCAGCTTAGGCGGGGCCCAAGAGACCCAGTACTTC. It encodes CASSLGGAQETQYF.

The CDR3 DNA sequence: TGTGCCAGCAGCTTAAGGGGAACCAATTCACCCCTCCACTTT. It yields the protein CASSLRGTNSPLHF. The genes are TRBV11-1 and TRBJ1-6; D may be TRBD1 (5 bases). The V end lost 2 bases, the J end lost 7 bases, and 9 bases lay between the germline ends. The CDR3 extends over 14 amino acids. Germline V CDR1 and CDR2: SGHAT, FQDESV (reference sequence).

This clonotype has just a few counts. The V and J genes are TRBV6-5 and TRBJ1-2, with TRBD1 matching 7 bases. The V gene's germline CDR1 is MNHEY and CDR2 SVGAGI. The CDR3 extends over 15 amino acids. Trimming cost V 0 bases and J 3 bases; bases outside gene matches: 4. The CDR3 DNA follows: TGTGCCAGCAGTTACTCGAGGGGGCGGTACTATGGCTACACCTTC. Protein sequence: CASSYSRGRYYGYTF.

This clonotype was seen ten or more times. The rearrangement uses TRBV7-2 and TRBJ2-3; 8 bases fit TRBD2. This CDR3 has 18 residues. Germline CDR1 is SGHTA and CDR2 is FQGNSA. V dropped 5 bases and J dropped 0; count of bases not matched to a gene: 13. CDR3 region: CASSLRLAPIPSTDTQYF. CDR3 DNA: TGTGCCAGCAGCCTCAGACTAGCGCCTATCCCTAGCACAGATACGCAGTATTTT.

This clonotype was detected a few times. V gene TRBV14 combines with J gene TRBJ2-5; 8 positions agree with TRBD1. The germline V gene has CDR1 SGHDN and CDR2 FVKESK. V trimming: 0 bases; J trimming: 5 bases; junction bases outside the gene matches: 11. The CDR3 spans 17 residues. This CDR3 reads CASSQDRTRGRRETQYF. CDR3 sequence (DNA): TGTGCCAGCAGCCAAGATCGTACCAGGGGGCGCAGGGAGACCCAGTACTTC. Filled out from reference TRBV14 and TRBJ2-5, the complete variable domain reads EAGVTQFPSHSVIEKGQTVTLRCDPISGHDNLYWYRRVMGKEIKFLLHFVKESKQDESGMPNNRFLAERTGGTYSTLKVQPAELEDSGVYFCASSQDRTRGRRETQYFGPGTRLLVL.

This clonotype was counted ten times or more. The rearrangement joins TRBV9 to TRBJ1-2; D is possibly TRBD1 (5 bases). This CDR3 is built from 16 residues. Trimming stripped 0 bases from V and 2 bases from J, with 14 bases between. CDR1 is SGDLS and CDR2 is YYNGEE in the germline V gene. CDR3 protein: CASSVEPRGRNYGYTF. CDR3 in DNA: TGTGCCAGCAGCGTAGAGCCGCGGGGCAGGAACTATGGCTACACCTTC. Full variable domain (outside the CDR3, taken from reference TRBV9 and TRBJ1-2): DSGVTQTPKHLITATGQRVTLRCSPRSGDLSVYWYQQSLDQGLQFLIQYYNGEERAKGNILERFSAQQFPDLHSELNLSSLELGDSALYFCASSVEPRGRNYGYTFGSGTRLTVV.